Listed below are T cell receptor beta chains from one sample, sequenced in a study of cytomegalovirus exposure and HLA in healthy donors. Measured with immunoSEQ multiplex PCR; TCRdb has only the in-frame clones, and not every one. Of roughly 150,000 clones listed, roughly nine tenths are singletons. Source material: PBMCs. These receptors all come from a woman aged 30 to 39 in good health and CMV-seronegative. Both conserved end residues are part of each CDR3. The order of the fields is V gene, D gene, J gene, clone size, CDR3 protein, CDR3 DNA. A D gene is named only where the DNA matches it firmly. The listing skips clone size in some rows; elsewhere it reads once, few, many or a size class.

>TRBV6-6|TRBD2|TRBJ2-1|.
CASSYPPAGDTHEQFF
TGTGCCAGCAGTTACCCCCCAGCGGGAGACACCCATGAGCAGTTCTTC
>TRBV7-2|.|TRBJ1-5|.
CASSLSTNQPQHF
TGTGCCAGCAGCTTATCCACTAATCAGCCCCAGCATTTT
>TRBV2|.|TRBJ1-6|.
CASSRPGLYSPLHF
TGTGCCAGCAGTCGGCCGGGTTTGTATTCACCCCTCCACTTT
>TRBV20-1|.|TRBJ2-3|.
CSAHGEDTQYF
TGCAGTGCTCATGGGGAGGATACGCAGTATTTT
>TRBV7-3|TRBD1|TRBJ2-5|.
CASSLWVGQGQETQYF
TGTGCCAGCAGCCTCTGGGTTGGACAGGGACAAGAGACCCAGTACTTC
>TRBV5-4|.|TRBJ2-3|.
CASSSVGDTQYF
TGTGCCAGCAGCTCCGTCGGGGATACGCAGTATTTT
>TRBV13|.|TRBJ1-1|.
CASSDLGDQNTEAFF
TGTGCCAGCAGCGACCTTGGGGACCAGAACACTGAAGCTTTCTTT
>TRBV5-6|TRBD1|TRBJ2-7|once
CASSLGQGIYEQYF
TGTGCCAGCAGCCTCGGACAGGGGATCTACGAGCAGTACTTC
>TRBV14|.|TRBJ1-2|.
CASSQVPLPDGYTF
TGTGCCAGCAGCCAAGTCCCCCTCCCGGATGGCTACACCTTC
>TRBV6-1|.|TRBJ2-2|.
CASSELGNTGELFF
TGTGCCAGCAGCGAACTGGGGAACACCGGGGAGCTGTTTTTT
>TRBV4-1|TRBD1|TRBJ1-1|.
CASSPVVTGEAFF
TGCGCCAGCAGCCCAGTTGTGACAGGGGAAGCTTTCTTT
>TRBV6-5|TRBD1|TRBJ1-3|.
CASRTGVGNTIYF
TGTGCCAGTAGGACAGGGGTTGGAAACACCATATATTTT
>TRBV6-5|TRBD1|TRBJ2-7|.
CASSYRQGGNEQYF
TGTGCCAGCAGTTATCGACAGGGTGGAAACGAGCAGTACTTC
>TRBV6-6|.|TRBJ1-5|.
CASSPTSNQPQHF
TGTGCCAGCAGTCCGACTAGCAATCAGCCCCAGCATTTT
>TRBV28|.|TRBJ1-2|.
CASSLFLRMAANYGYTF
TGTGCCAGCAGTTTATTTCTCCGGATGGCGGCCAACTATGGCTACACCTTC
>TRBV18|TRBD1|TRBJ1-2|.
CASSPVTGTEYTF
TGTGCCAGCTCCCCAGTCACCGGGACAGAGTACACCTTC
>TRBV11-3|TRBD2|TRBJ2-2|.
CASSTGTSSSGELFF
TGTGCCAGCAGTACCGGGACTAGCAGTAGCGGGGAGCTGTTTTTT
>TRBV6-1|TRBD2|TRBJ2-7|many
CASSTLAGRYEQYF
TGTGCCAGCAGTACTCTAGCGGGTCGCTACGAGCAGTACTTC
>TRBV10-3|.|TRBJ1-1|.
CAISEWGVNTEAFF
TGTGCCATCAGTGAGTGGGGGGTGAACACTGAAGCTTTCTTT
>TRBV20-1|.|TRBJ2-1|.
CSARDLGEQFF
TGCAGTGCTAGAGATCTTGGTGAGCAGTTCTTC
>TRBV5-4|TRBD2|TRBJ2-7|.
CASSNRGGLAGAEQYF
TGTGCCAGCAGCAACCGTGGGGGACTAGCGGGTGCCGAGCAGTACTTC
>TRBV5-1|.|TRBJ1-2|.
CASSLEVSGSAYGYTF
TGCGCCAGCAGCTTGGAGGTATCCGGGTCTGCCTATGGCTACACCTTC
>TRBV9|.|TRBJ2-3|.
CASSVEGGSDTQYF
TGTGCCAGCAGCGTAGAGGGGGGATCAGATACGCAGTATTTT
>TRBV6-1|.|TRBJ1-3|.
CASSEQLYSGNTIYF
TGTGCCAGCAGTGAACAGCTATACTCTGGAAACACCATATATTTT
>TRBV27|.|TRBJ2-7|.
CASGHYEQYF
TGTGCCAGCGGCCATTACGAGCAGTACTTC
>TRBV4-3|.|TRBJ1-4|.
CASSQVGRENEKLFF
TGCGCCAGCAGCCAAGTGGGCAGGGAAAATGAAAAACTGTTTTTT
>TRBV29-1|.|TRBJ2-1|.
CSVQVNSGPYNEQFF
TGCAGCGTTCAGGTGAACAGTGGCCCCTACAATGAGCAGTTCTTC
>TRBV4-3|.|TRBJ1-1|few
CASSQARLSGTEAFF
TGCGCCAGCAGCCAAGCCCGACTTTCTGGCACTGAAGCTTTCTTT
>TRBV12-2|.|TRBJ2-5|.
CASRSKETQYF
TGTGCAAGTCGCTCAAAAGAGACCCAGTACTTC
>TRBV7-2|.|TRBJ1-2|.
CASSGGGNRGYTF
TGTGCCAGCAGTGGAGGGGGGAATAGAGGCTACACCTTC
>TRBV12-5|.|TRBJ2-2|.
CASARNPGELFF
TGTGCTAGTGCCCGGAATCCCGGGGAGCTGTTTTTT
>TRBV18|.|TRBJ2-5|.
CASSPVEETQYF
TGTGCCAGCTCACCAGTGGAGGAGACCCAGTACTTC
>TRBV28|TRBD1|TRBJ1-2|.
CATGRRGSSNYGYTF
TGTGCCACCGGTCGCAGGGGGTCCTCGAACTATGGCTACACCTTC
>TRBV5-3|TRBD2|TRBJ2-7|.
CARSFYRTLAEIYEQYF
TGTGCCAGAAGCTTTTATCGTACTCTAGCGGAAATCTACGAGCAGTACTTC
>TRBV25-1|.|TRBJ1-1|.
CASSASLNTEAFF
TGTGCCAGCAGTGCCTCATTGAACACTGAAGCTTTCTTT
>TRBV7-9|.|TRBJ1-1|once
CASIGQYMNTEAFF
TGTGCCAGCATCGGACAGTACATGAACACTGAAGCTTTCTTT
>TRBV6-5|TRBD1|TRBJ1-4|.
CASRIGTGEKLFF
TGTGCCAGCAGGATTGGGACAGGGGAAAAACTGTTTTTT